This T cell receptor (beta chain) was captured by sequencing in a study of T cells in Graves' hyperthyroidism and ophthalmopathy. Across the study: Peripheral blood samples were taken at initial diagnosis, prior to any treatment. General observations from the study: The model foresaw ophthalmopathy a median approximately 6.1 months prior to onset. Also found in blood were most expanded thyroid clonotypes above 0.001.

On this clonotype: Its cognate antigen is unknown. A much more abundant neighbour one base away suggests this may be a read error. As the CDR3 is not closed by the conserved phenylalanine or tryptophan, this likely results from a read error.

In germline, CDR1 is ENHRY, CDR2 SYGVKD. The CDR3 runs 12 residues. V was pared by 6 bases and J by 4 bases, with 10 bases between. There were TCR beta CDR3 regions amplified from RNA transcripts. The TCR CDR3 first-round RT-PCR relied on the HTBI primer set. TCRdb passed the multiplex PCR reads through MiXCR, listing each CDR3 protein once. The sample comprises about 270,000 distinct CDR3 sequences, approximately 25% of which are singletons, and roughly 35% rests with the top ten. The chain combines TRBV10-3 with TRBJ2-7; D uncertain. The TCR originated in a woman between 40 and 50 years old with Graves' ophthalmopathy. Input material: blood. CDR3 coding DNA: TGTGCCATCAGAGCACCCCCATACGAGCAGTACATC. This sequence encodes CAIRAPPYEQYI.